This T cell receptor (beta chain) was identified in a study of response to subunit inactivated influenza vaccine. Germline lookup yields CDR1 SGHKS and CDR2 YYEKEE (reference sequence). This CDR3 spans 14 amino acids. Overall study results and limits: Seasonal influenza vaccination, on each occasion, was suggested by the authors to recruit few new T cells.

A note on this clonotype: Its specificity is unknown. At one end, the junction sequence differs from germline, possibly due to a read error.

TCRdb analysed the RT-PCR reads with MiXCR anew, one entry per CDR3 protein. The repertoire includes 590,000 or so distinct CDR3 sequences, 14% of them detected once, and 6.5% to 8% sits in the top ten. The chain is built from TRBV5-5 and TRBJ1-1; 8 nucleotides match TRBD1. This clonotype was sampled from a man aged 45-65 years who received an inactivated influenza vaccine. The sequenced sample was PBMCs from blood, obtained 14 to 15 days before vaccination. The CDR3 here is CASSLGQGLPEASF. The CDR3, as DNA: TGTGCCAGCAGCTTAGGACAGGGTCTCCCTGAAGCTTCCTTT.